This T cell receptor (beta chain) was documented in a study of T cell responses to AZD1222 COVID-19 vaccine. The CDR3 loop spans 14 amino acids. V lost 3 bases and J lost 4; bases outside the gene matches: 5. CDR1 is SGHVS, CDR2 FQNEAQ, per germline. The table came from immunoSEQ multiplex PCR; TCRdb's copy has only in-frame clones and leaves some out. Of roughly 120,000 clones listed, approximately 85% were seen once; the top ten hold roughly 4%. The genes are TRBV7-8 and TRBJ1-1; 7 bases match TRBD1. The origin of this receptor is an adult in good health. The input for sequencing was peripheral blood, taken on day 0 of MenACWY control vaccination. CDR3 protein: CASSFRRGLTEAFF. The CDR3 region has the DNA TGTGCCAGCAGCTTTCGTAGGGGGCTCACTGAAGCTTTCTTT.